This passage covers 17 T cell receptor beta chains from one sample sequenced in a study of T cell repertoires in cytomegalovirus infection. One entry per CDR3 protein, called by TCRdb with MiXCR from the reads. The sample contains almost 550,000 distinct CDR3 sequences, about 15% of which appear only once. The sequencing input was CD8+ T cells from PBMCs. These receptors originate from a human donor in good health (CMV status not recorded). Some clones in this sample may be carry-over from other donors' samples.

The chain carries TRBV2 and TRBJ2-1; perhaps D is TRBD1 or TRBD2 (5 bases each). This CDR3 is 9 amino acids long. V was trimmed by 6 bases and J by 13 bases, leaving 7 bases between them. Germline assignment: CDR1 SNHLY and CDR2 FYNNEI. The CDR3 spells CASRRGQFF. In DNA, the CDR3 is TGTGCCAGCAGGAGGGGTCAGTTCTTC.

In this sample, this clonotype turned up a few times. The gene calls are TRBV28 and TRBJ2-1, with a tentative D call TRBD1 (5 bases). This CDR3 is 15 amino acids long. Germline V gives CDR1 MDHEN, CDR2 SYDVKM. The V and J ends lost 7 bases and 4 bases respectively, with 17 bases between them. This CDR3 is CASTPSLSGYNEQFF. The CDR3 nucleotides read TGTGCCAGCACCCCTTCCTTGTCAGGGTACAATGAGCAGTTCTTC.

The sample holds many counts of this clonotype. The rearrangement links TRBV7-3 to TRBJ2-3; D gene unclear. This CDR3 has 15 residues. Per the germline V gene, CDR1 is SGHTA and CDR2 is FQGTGA. Trimming shortened V by 5 bases and J by 2 bases, and 14 bases separated the two germline ends. The CDR3 DNA is TGTGCCAGCAGCCCCAACGGGCTCACCACAGATACGCAGTATTTT. Translating it yields CASSPNGLTTDTQYF.

In regard to this clonotype: It may be a read error: a sequence one base away is much more abundant. The J gene is TRBJ2-7, the V gene TRBV6-5; 9 positions agree with TRBD2. This CDR3 is 15 amino acids long. Germline CDR1 MNHEY, CDR2 SVGAGI. The CDR3 nucleotides are TGTACCAGCAGTTACGGGCGGGGGGGCCTTTACGAGCAGTACTTC. It is translated as CTSSYGRGGLYEQYF.

There are many counts of this clonotype. The chain joins TRBV27 to TRBJ2-1, with 7 bases that match TRBD2. This CDR3 is built from 15 residues. The germline V gene encodes CDR1 MNHEY and CDR2 SMNVEV (reference sequence). V gave up 3 bases and J gave up 4 bases; unmatched junction bases: 6. The CDR3 coding sequence is TGTGCCAGCAGTTTCGGGCTAGCGGTGTACAATGAGCAGTTCTTC. Its protein product is CASSFGLAVYNEQFF.

This clonotype was picked up a small number of times. The chain has TRBV20-1 and TRBJ1-5, with D perhaps TRBD1 (6 bases). V lost 6 bases and J 0 bases, leaving 18 bases between the germline ends. The CDR3 runs 16 residues. CDR1 is DFQATT and CDR2 is SNEGSKA in the germline V gene (reference sequence). The CDR3 coding sequence is TGCAGTGCCTTAGACAGGCTAAGTTATAGCAATCAGCCCCAGCATTTT. It is translated as CSALDRLSYSNQPQHF.

CDR3 sequence: CASRAAQGIKTEAFF. CDR3 sequence (DNA): TGTGCCAGCAGGGCAGCACAGGGGATTAAGACTGAAGCTTTCTTT. The rearrangement uses TRBV2 and TRBJ1-1; 7 nucleotides match TRBD1. Trimming took 6 bases from V and 5 from J; bases not matched to a gene: 12. The CDR3 is 15 amino acids. Germline V CDR1 and CDR2: SNHLY, FYNNEI.

This chain links TRBV5-1 with TRBJ1-1, with D maybe TRBD1 (6 bases). The V gene's germline CDR1 is SGHRS and CDR2 YFSETQ. The germline V and J ends were trimmed by 3 bases and 5 bases, with 17 bases remaining between them. The CDR3 contains 15 residues. The CDR3: CASSSDWGRGTEAFF. In nucleotides, the CDR3 is TGCGCCAGCAGCTCGGACTGGGGGCGTGGTACTGAAGCTTTCTTT.

V gene TRBV9 combines with J gene TRBJ2-1; D is possibly TRBD2 (6 bases). Trimming took off 3 bases at V and 0 bases at J, with 13 bases between the two ends. The CDR3 totals 16 residues. CDR1 SGDLS and CDR2 YYNGEE come from the germline V gene. The CDR3 DNA sequence: TGTGCCAGCAGCGCATTTGGGACTTCCTCCTACAATGAGCAGTTCTTC. It yields the protein CASSAFGTSSYNEQFF. Full variable domain (missing parts from reference TRBV9 and TRBJ2-1): DSGVTQTPKHLITATGQRVTLRCSPRSGDLSVYWYQQSLDQGLQFLIQYYNGEERAKGNILERFSAQQFPDLHSELNLSSLELGDSALYFCASSAFGTSSYNEQFFGPGTRLTVL.

This clonotype was recorded at least ten times. This chain links TRBV12-3 or TRBV12-4 with TRBJ2-1; D perhaps matches TRBD1 (6 bases). This CDR3 contains 15 residues. Trimming removed 6 bases from V and 7 bases from J, with 19 bases in between. CDR3 nucleotides: TGTGCCAGCAGCCCCGCTAGCTGGGGGCGTAATGAGCAGTTCTTC. It specifies CASSPASWGRNEQFF.

There are many counts of this clonotype. V is TRBV27 and J is TRBJ1-2, with 8 bases lining up with TRBD1. With 3 bases clipped from V and 5 bases from J, the junction kept 2 bases outside the gene matches. Germline CDR1 is MNHEY and CDR2 is SMNVEV (reference sequence). CDR3 size: 13 residues. CDR3 sequence (DNA): TGTGCCAGCAGTTTGGGACAGGCATATGGCTACACCTTC. It specifies CASSLGQAYGYTF.

The genes are TRBV30 and TRBJ1-5; TRBD1 agrees at 9 bases. The CDR3 sequence is 13 residues long. After removal of 4 bases from V and 12 bases from J, the junction contained 10 bases not matched to a gene. In germline, CDR1 is GTSNPN, CDR2 SVGIG (reference sequence). In DNA form, the CDR3 reads TGTGCCTGGACCGACAGGGGGAAAAAAGGCCAGCATTTT. Translating it yields CAWTDRGKKGQHF.

This clonotype appeared a few times. This sequence joins TRBV7-9 and TRBJ2-7; the D is unclear. The ends were cut back, 7 bases at V and 2 bases at J, with 15 bases in the middle. The CDR3 runs 14 residues. Looked up from germline, CDR1 is SEHNR and CDR2 is FQNEAQ (reference sequence). CDR3 DNA sequence: TGTGCCAGCACCAACCGGGCAGTAGCCTACGAGCAGTACTTC. As protein: CASTNRAVAYEQYF.

There are many counts of this clonotype. The chain couples TRBV6-1 to TRBJ2-2; 9 positions match TRBD1. The CDR3 contains 17 residues. Per the germline V gene, CDR1 is MNHNS and CDR2 is SASEGT. Trimming removed 0 bases from V and 5 bases from J; junction bases left unmatched: 7. The CDR3 here is CASSEARDREETGELFF. The CDR3 DNA sequence: TGTGCCAGCAGTGAAGCCCGGGACAGGGAAGAAACCGGGGAGCTGTTTTTT.

Note on this clonotype: Given a much more abundant clone one base away, this may be a read error. V usage is TRBV11-2 and J usage is TRBJ2-5; 10 positions agree with TRBD2. The CDR3 runs 18 residues. In germline, CDR1 is SGHAT, CDR2 FQNNGV. Written as DNA, the CDR3 is TGTGCCAGCAGCTTAGTGATGGCTAGCGGGGGTCATGGAGAGTCCCAGTACTTC. Translating it yields CASSLVMASGGHGESQYF.

This clonotype was found a few times. The chain combines TRBV13 with TRBJ1-2; D not certain. The germline CDR1 and CDR2 sequences are PRHDT and FYEKMQ (reference sequence). Deletions cut 7 bases from V and 1 base from J, with 16 bases between. The CDR3 is 15 amino acids. The CDR3 DNA reads as TGTGCCAGCACCATACCCCTGGAGAGTAACTATGGCTACACCTTC. This gives the protein CASTIPLESNYGYTF.

V usage is TRBV7-9 and J usage is TRBJ1-1; 8 bases are a match to TRBD1. Germline V gene lookup returns CDR1 SEHNR and CDR2 FQNEAQ (reference sequence). The CDR3 spans 14 residues. J was trimmed by 3 bases and V by 4 bases; bases with no gene match: 4. The CDR3 loop reads CASSSQTGDTEAFF. In nucleotides, the CDR3 is TGTGCCAGCAGCTCACAGACAGGGGACACTGAAGCTTTCTTT.